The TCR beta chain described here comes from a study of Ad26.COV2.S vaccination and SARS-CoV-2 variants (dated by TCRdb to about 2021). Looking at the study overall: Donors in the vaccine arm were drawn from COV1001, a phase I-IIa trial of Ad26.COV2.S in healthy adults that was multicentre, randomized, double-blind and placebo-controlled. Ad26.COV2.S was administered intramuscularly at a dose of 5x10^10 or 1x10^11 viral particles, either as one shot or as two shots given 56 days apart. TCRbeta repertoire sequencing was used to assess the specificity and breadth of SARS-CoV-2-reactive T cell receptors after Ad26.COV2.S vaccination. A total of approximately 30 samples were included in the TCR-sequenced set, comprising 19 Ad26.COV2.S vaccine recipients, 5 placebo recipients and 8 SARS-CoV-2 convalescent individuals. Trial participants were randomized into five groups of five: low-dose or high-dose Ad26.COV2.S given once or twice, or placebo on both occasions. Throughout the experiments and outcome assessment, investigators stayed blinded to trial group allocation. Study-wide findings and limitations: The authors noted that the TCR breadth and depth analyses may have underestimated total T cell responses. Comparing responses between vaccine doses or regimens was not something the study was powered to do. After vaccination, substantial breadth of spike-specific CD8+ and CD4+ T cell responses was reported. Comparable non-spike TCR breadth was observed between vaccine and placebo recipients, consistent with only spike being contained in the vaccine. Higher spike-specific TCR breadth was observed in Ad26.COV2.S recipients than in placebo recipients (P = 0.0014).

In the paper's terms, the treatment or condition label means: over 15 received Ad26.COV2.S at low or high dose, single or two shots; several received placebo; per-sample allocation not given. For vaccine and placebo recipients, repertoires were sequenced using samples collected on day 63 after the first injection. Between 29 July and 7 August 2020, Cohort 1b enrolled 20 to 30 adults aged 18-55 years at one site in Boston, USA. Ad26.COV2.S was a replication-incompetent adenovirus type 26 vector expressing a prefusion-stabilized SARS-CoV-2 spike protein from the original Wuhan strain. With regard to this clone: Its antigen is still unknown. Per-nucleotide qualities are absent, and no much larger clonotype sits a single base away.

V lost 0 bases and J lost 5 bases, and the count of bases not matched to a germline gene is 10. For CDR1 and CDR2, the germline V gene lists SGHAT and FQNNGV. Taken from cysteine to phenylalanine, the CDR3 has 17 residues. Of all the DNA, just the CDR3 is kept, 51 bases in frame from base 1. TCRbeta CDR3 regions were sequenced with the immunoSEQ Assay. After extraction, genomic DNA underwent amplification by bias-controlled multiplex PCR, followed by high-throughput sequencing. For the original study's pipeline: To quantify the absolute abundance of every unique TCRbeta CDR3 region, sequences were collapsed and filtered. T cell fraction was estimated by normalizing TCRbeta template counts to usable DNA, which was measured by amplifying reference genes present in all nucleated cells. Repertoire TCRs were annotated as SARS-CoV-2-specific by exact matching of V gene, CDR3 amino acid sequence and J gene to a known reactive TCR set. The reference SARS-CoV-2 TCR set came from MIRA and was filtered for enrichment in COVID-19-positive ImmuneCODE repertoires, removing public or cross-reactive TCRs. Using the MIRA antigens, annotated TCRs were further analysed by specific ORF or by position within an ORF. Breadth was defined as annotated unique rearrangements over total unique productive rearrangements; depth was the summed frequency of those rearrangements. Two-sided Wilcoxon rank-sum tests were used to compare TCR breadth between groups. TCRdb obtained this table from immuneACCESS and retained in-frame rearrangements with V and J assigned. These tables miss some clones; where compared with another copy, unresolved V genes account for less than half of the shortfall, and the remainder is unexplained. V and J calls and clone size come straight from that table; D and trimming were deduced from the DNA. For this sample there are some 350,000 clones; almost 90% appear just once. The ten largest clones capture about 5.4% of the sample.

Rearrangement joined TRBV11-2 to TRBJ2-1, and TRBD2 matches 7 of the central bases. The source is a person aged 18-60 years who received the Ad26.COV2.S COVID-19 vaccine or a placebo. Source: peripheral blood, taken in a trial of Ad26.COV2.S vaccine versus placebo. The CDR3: CASSLDLSGGINNEQFF. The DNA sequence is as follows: TGTGCCAGCAGCTTAGATTTGTCGGGGGGAATTAACAATGAGCAGTTCTTC.